This T cell receptor (beta chain) was sequenced for a study of blood T cell repertoires in COVID-19. Turning to the study itself: Acute and convalescent COVID-19 samples came from the United States, Italy and Spain. In each case, the material was cDNA or gDNA derived from T cells, B-cell-depleted T cells, or PBMCs.

Germline V gene lookup returns CDR1 SNHLY and CDR2 FYNNEI. Trimming removed 5 bases at V and 4 bases at J, with 13 bases between. This CDR3 has 14 amino acids. Seattle-derived patients entered the study during active infection and were followed longitudinally. Repertoires were generated with immunoSEQ multiplex PCR, while TCRdb's copy carries only in-frame clones and drops some. In the table there are 200,000 to 250,000 clones, around four fifths of which are singletons. The specimen was peripheral blood. The rearrangement joins TRBV2 to TRBJ2-3; weak D call: TRBD2 (6 bases). This receptor was taken from a woman older than 75 with COVID-19, enrolled during active disease. The CDR3 region has the DNA TGTGCCAGCAGTCCCTCGACTAGGGCAGATACGCAGTATTTT. This codes for CASSPSTRADTQYF.